Shown below are 21 T cell receptor beta chains from a single sample sequenced in a study of T-cell memory formation after mild COVID-19. TCRdb reanalysed the 5' RACE reads using MiXCR and keeps one entry per CDR3 protein. The sample includes around 390,000 distinct CDR3 sequences, about 16% seen only once; the top ten take around a fifth. The material sequenced was PBMCs or a T cell subset sorted from them (not recorded which). These receptors came from a man aged 18 to 35 who had mild COVID-19 (a few samples of this study predate the infection). Cell type and time point are not known.

V usage is TRBV7-2 and J usage is TRBJ2-3, with a possible D match to TRBD1 (6 bases). Per the germline V gene, CDR1 is SGHTA and CDR2 is FQGNSA. The CDR3 consists of 14 residues. Trimming left V 4 bases short and J 3 bases short, with 11 bases between. CDR3 sequence reads: CASSYRRGTDTQYF. The CDR3 DNA reads as TGTGCCAGCAGCTATCGTAGGGGGACAGATACGCAGTATTTT. The variable domain in full, with the rest retrieved from reference TRBV7-2 and TRBJ2-3, is GAGVSQSPSNKVTEKGKDVELRCDPISGHTALYWYRQSLGQGLEFLIYFQGNSAPDKSGLPSDRFSAERTGGSVSTLTIQRTQQEDSAVYLCASSYRRGTDTQYFGPGTRLTVL.

The chain combines TRBV5-1 with TRBJ1-3; D is possibly TRBD1 (5 bases). Trimming left V 4 bases short and J 0 bases short, with 11 bases between. The germline gives CDR1 SGHRS, CDR2 YFSETQ. This CDR3 spans 15 amino acids. The DNA of the CDR3 is TGCGCCAGCAGCCGGGACCTAAGCTCTGGAAACACCATATATTTT. As protein: CASSRDLSSGNTIYF.

Details on this clonotype: With a much larger clone just one base away, this may be a read error. This rearrangement joins TRBV2 to TRBJ1-4; weak D call: TRBD1 (5 bases). The CDR3 consists of 12 residues. CDR1 is SNHLY, CDR2 FYNNEI, per germline. The CDR3 coding sequence is TGTGCCAGCGCTGGGGCTAATGAAAAAATGTTTTTT. This sequence encodes CASAGANEKMFF. Filled out from reference TRBV2 and TRBJ1-4, the complete variable domain reads EPEVTQTPSHQVTQMGQEVILRCVPISNHLYFYWYRQILGQKVEFLVSFYNNEISEKSEIFDDQFSVERPDGSNFTLKIRSTKLEDSAMYFCASAGANEKMFFGSGTQLSVL.

The genes are TRBV9 and TRBJ1-3; D gene uncertain. V gave up 0 bases and J gave up 0 bases, with 7 bases separating them. Looked up from germline, CDR1 is SGDLS and CDR2 is YYNGEE. This CDR3 has 15 amino acids. The CDR3 here is CASSVAGSSGNTIYF. As DNA, the CDR3 is TGTGCCAGCAGCGTAGCAGGCAGCTCTGGAAACACCATATATTTT.

This clonotype has just a few counts. This chain connects TRBV5-1 to TRBJ2-2, with 10 bases aligning to TRBD2. This CDR3 comprises 18 residues. With 5 bases clipped from V and 0 bases from J, the junction kept 10 bases outside the gene matches. Per the germline V gene, CDR1 is SGHRS and CDR2 is YFSETQ. CDR3 sequence reads: CASRPRTSGDANTGELFF. The CDR3 DNA follows: TGCGCCAGCAGGCCTCGGACTAGCGGTGATGCGAACACCGGGGAGCTGTTTTTT. Combining the CDR3 with reference TRBV5-1 and TRBJ2-2 gives the whole variable domain KAGVTQTPRYLIKTRGQQVTLSCSPISGHRSVSWYQQTPGQGLQFLFEYFSETQRNKGNFPGRFSGRQFSNSRSEMNVSTLELGDSALYLCASRPRTSGDANTGELFFGEGSRLTVL.

The J gene is TRBJ2-5, the V gene TRBV19; the match to TRBD1 covers 8 bases. Germline-derived CDR1 and CDR2 are LNHDA and SQIVND (reference sequence). This CDR3 spans 17 amino acids. V shed 5 bases and J 1 base; nucleotides not matched to a gene: 12. This chain's CDR3 is CASSSGQGARGQETQYF. For the CDR3, the DNA is TGTGCCAGTAGTTCAGGGCAGGGGGCGCGTGGCCAAGAGACCCAGTACTTC.

The rearrangement uses TRBV7-2 and TRBJ1-5, with D maybe TRBD1 (5 bases). The germline V gene encodes CDR1 SGHTA and CDR2 FQGNSA. The CDR3 contains 15 residues. The V end was cut by 2 bases, the J end by 7 bases, with 15 bases between. CDR3 sequence reads: CASSLLAGVAQPQHF. In nucleotides, the CDR3 is TGTGCCAGCAGCTTACTCGCGGGGGTTGCGCAGCCCCAGCATTTT. The full variable domain, completed using reference TRBV7-2 and TRBJ1-5, is GAGVSQSPSNKVTEKGKDVELRCDPISGHTALYWYRQSLGQGLEFLIYFQGNSAPDKSGLPSDRFSAERTGGSVSTLTIQRTQQEDSAVYLCASSLLAGVAQPQHFGDGTRLSIL.

In the case of this clonotype: A read error may explain this, as a much larger clone is one base away. The rearrangement links TRBV4-3 to TRBJ1-2, with 11 bases fitting TRBD1. The CDR3 spans 13 residues. CDR1 is LGHNA, CDR2 YSLEER, per germline. CDR3 nucleotide sequence: TGCGCCAGCAGCCGGACAGGGGGCTATAGCTACACCTTC. This sequence encodes CASSRTGGYSYTF.

The chain carries TRBV6-5 and TRBJ2-7, with TRBD1 matching over 7 bases. From germline, CDR1 is MNHEY and CDR2 SVGAGI. The trim removed 6 bases at V and 4 bases at J, leaving 9 bases unmatched. There are 14 residues in the CDR3. CDR3 in DNA: TGTGCCAGCAGCCGCGACAGGGAAGGTTACGAGCAGTACTTC. It specifies CASSRDREGYEQYF.

The chain has TRBV6-6 and TRBJ2-1; D might be TRBD1 (5 bases). The germline CDR1 and CDR2 sequences are MNHNY and SVGAGI (reference sequence). CDR3 length equals 12 residues. V was pared by 2 bases and J by 9 bases, with 8 bases between. The CDR3 reads CASSYGAAEQFF. CDR3 sequence (DNA): TGTGCCAGCAGTTACGGGGCAGCTGAGCAGTTCTTC.

This clonotype was observed a handful of times. This sequence joins TRBV4-1 and TRBJ1-5, with a tentative D call TRBD1 (5 bases). V was cut by 3 bases and J by 7 bases, with 10 bases left in between. Germline V gene sequence: CDR1 MGHRA, CDR2 YSYEKL. This CDR3 is built from 13 residues. The CDR3 loop reads CASSHGGGQPQHF. CDR3 nucleotides: TGCGCCAGCAGCCACGGGGGGGGGCAGCCCCAGCATTTT.

V is TRBV18 and J is TRBJ2-7; TRBD2 agrees at 10 bases. This CDR3 contains 16 residues. Germline-derived CDR1 and CDR2 are KGHSH and LQKENI. J gave up 0 bases and V 6 bases, and 8 bases lay outside the gene matches. The CDR3 here is CASSPLAGELSYEQYF. The CDR3 DNA reads TGTGCCAGCTCTCCCCTAGCGGGGGAGCTCTCCTACGAGCAGTACTTC.

This clonotype was recorded at least ten times. V is TRBV28 and J is TRBJ1-2; 8 bases agree with TRBD1. Trimming took 6 bases from V and 5 from J; bases not matched to a gene: 8. The length of the CDR3 is 14 residues. Germline CDR1 and CDR2: MDHEN and SYDVKM. The CDR3 nucleotides are TGTGCCAGCAGCACCCCCGGACAGGGTTATGGCTACACCTTC. Residues: CASSTPGQGYGYTF.

There are a few counts of this clonotype. The chain links TRBV20-1 to TRBJ2-5, with no clear D. This CDR3 contains 14 residues. The germline gives CDR1 DFQATT, CDR2 SNEGSKA (reference sequence). The DNA for the CDR3 is TGCAGCGTGCCTAATGTCCGGACGGCCGGGACCCAGTACTTC. Amino acids: CSVPNVRTAGTQYF.

This clonotype has only one observation. The chain carries TRBV7-2 and TRBJ2-5; D may be TRBD2 (5 bases). The CDR3 covers 13 residues. Trimming shortened V by 7 bases and J by 1 base, and 10 bases separated the two germline ends. Germline CDR1 is SGHTA and CDR2 is FQGNSA. In DNA form, the CDR3 reads TGTGCCAGCACCTCGGGGATCCAAGAGACCCAGTACTTC. Protein product: CASTSGIQETQYF.

In this sample, this clonotype turned up a few times. The chain combines TRBV19 with TRBJ2-5; no reliable D call. Germline CDR1 reads LNHDA; CDR2 reads SQIVND (reference sequence). V was shortened by 6 bases and J by 2 bases, with 13 bases between the two germline ends. The CDR3 is made up of 14 amino acids. The DNA of the CDR3 is TGTGCCAGTAGCCCCTCCAGTGCACAAGAGACCCAGTACTTC. Translated, it gives CASSPSSAQETQYF.

This clonotype was detected a few times. The V and J genes are TRBV7-3 and TRBJ2-1; 10 bases fit TRBD2. The CDR3 length is 17 residues. Germline V CDR1 and CDR2: SGHTA, FQGTGA. Trimming at V came to 0 bases and at J to 7 bases, leaving 9 bases not matched to a gene. CDR3 residues: CASSLTYSGGILNEQFF. CDR3 bases: TGTGCCAGCAGCTTAACGTATAGCGGGGGGATCTTAAATGAGCAGTTCTTC. Based on the CDR3 plus reference TRBV7-3 and TRBJ2-1, the full variable domain is GAGVSQTPSNKVTEKGKYVELRCDPISGHTALYWYRQSLGQGPEFLIYFQGTGAADDSGLPNDRFFAVRPEGSVSTLKIQRTERGDSAVYLCASSLTYSGGILNEQFFGPGTRLTVL.

Points on this clonotype: A junction boundary mismatches the germline segment, possibly from a read error. The chain is built from TRBV29-1 and TRBJ1-1; 10 positions agree with TRBD1. Germline lookup yields CDR1 SQVTM and CDR2 ANQGSEA. The length of the CDR3 is 13 residues. CDR3 sequence reads: CSLDRGPATEAFF. The CDR3, as DNA: TGCAGCCTTGACAGGGGGCCGGCCACTGAAGCTTTCTTT.

The chain joins TRBV20-1 to TRBJ1-2; perhaps TRBD1 as D (5 bases). From germline, CDR1 is DFQATT and CDR2 SNEGSKA (reference sequence). CDR3 length: 12 amino acids. The CDR3 is CSSTRPGDGYTF. The CDR3 coding sequence is TGCAGCTCCACCAGGCCGGGGGATGGCTACACCTTC.

The chain couples TRBV4-2 to TRBJ1-6, with 11 bases that match TRBD1. The CDR3 length is 19 residues. V dropped 0 bases and J dropped 6; count of bases not matched to a gene: 10. CDR1 is LGHNA, CDR2 YNFKEQ, per germline. DNA for the CDR3: TGTGCCAGCAGCCAAGAAGTTGTGGGGACAGGGGGTTTTAATTCACCCCTCCACTTT. It encodes CASSQEVVGTGGFNSPLHF.

This clonotype was detected a few times. This rearrangement joins TRBV6-6 to TRBJ1-2, with 7 bases identical to TRBD1. Unmatched junction bases numbered 14, after V lost 5 bases and J lost 8 bases. The CDR3 runs to 15 residues. Germline V gene sequence: CDR1 MNHNY, CDR2 SVGAGI (reference sequence). CDR3 residues: CASSHPTGTMKGYTF. DNA for the CDR3: TGTGCCAGCAGTCATCCGACAGGGACCATGAAGGGCTACACCTTC.